The 10 T cell receptor beta chains given below trace back to one sample, sequenced in a study of early T cells in non-severe SARS-CoV-2 infection. MiXCR, run by TCRdb on the 5' RACE reads, gives a single entry per CDR3 protein. Of tens of thousands of distinct CDR3 sequences in the sample, roughly 10% were seen once. The specimen was whole blood. All receptors come from an adult who was a healthcare worker with PCR-confirmed SARS-CoV-2 infection or an uninfected control (not recorded which).

The chain recombines TRBV27 with TRBJ2-3; D is unclear. V was shortened by 5 bases and J by 4 bases, with 16 bases between the two germline ends. CDR1 is MNHEY, CDR2 SMNVEV, per germline (reference sequence). The CDR3 covers 15 residues. The CDR3 DNA follows: TGTGCCAGCAGTCCCCAACTTGGGCGGCCAGATACGCAGTATTTT. Encoded protein: CASSPQLGRPDTQYF.

The chain carries TRBV28 and TRBJ2-1, with TRBD2 identical over 7 bases. The CDR3 is 15 amino acids. Germline loops: CDR1 MDHEN, CDR2 SYDVKM. V trimming: 3 bases; J trimming: 6 bases; junction bases outside the gene matches: 8. The DNA for the CDR3 is TGTGCCAGCAGTTTCATTGCGGGAGTGGGCAATGAGCAGTTCTTC. Amino acids: CASSFIAGVGNEQFF.

This clonotype was recorded at least ten times. V usage is TRBV2 and J usage is TRBJ2-3, with 10 bases aligning to TRBD2. The CDR3 is made up of 15 amino acids. V shed 4 bases, J shed 2 bases, and the junction held 3 bases outside the gene matches. In germline, CDR1 is SNHLY, CDR2 FYNNEI. This chain's CDR3 is CASSGSGRITDTQYF. The DNA for the CDR3 is TGTGCCAGCAGTGGTAGCGGGAGGATCACAGATACGCAGTATTTT.

This clonotype has only a few counts. The rearrangement links TRBV7-9 to TRBJ1-5; D uncertain. Looked up from germline, CDR1 is SEHNR and CDR2 is FQNEAQ (reference sequence). The CDR3 has 13 residues. V gave up 3 bases and J gave up 5 bases, with 8 bases separating them. The CDR3 protein is CASSLRTDQPQHF. The CDR3 DNA reads TGTGCCAGCAGCTTGCGTACTGATCAGCCCCAGCATTTT.

This clonotype was observed a handful of times. This sequence joins TRBV4-3 and TRBJ2-3, with TRBD1 matching 7 bases. CDR1 is LGHNA and CDR2 is YSLEER in the germline V gene. CDR3 length: 15 residues. Trimming removed 1 base from V and 3 bases from J; junction bases left unmatched: 4. CDR3: CASSQGTGETDTQYF. The CDR3 region has the DNA TGCGCCAGCAGCCAAGGGACAGGAGAGACAGATACGCAGTATTTT.

The chain has TRBV5-1 and TRBJ2-1; tentative D call: TRBD1 (6 bases). Germline lookup yields CDR1 SGHRS and CDR2 YFSETQ. Trimming left V 5 bases short and J 1 base short, with 16 bases between. The CDR3 spans 16 residues. CDR3 coding DNA: TGCGCCAGCAGAGATGCAGGGGTTGATTCCTACAATGAGCAGTTCTTC. This encodes CASRDAGVDSYNEQFF.

In this sample, this clonotype turned up a few times. The CDR3 region is CASSLEFVPYEQYF. The CDR3, as DNA: TGTGCCAGCAGCTTAGAGTTCGTACCCTACGAGCAGTACTTC. The gene calls are TRBV7-2 and TRBJ2-7; D gene ambiguous. This CDR3 has 14 residues. In germline, CDR1 is SGHTA, CDR2 FQGNSA. Trimming removed 1 base at V and 2 bases at J, with 9 bases between.

Ten or more counts support this clonotype. The chain recombines TRBV27 with TRBJ2-1; D call uncertain. There are 15 residues in the CDR3. The germline CDR1 and CDR2 sequences are MNHEY and SMNVEV (reference sequence). The V gene lost 3 bases and the J gene lost 5 bases, with 14 bases spanning the gap. CDR3 sequence reads: CASSFWGNPNNEQFF. CDR3 DNA sequence: TGTGCCAGCAGTTTTTGGGGAAACCCAAACAATGAGCAGTTCTTC.

This clonotype was counted between two and nine times. J is TRBJ1-4 and V is TRBV15; D not resolved. With 0 bases removed from V and 5 bases from J, the gap between germline ends came to 7 bases. This CDR3 comprises 14 residues. Germline-derived CDR1 and CDR2 are LNHNV and YYDKDF (reference sequence). CDR3 amino acids: CATSRDGQNEKLFF. The CDR3 DNA reads TGTGCCACCAGCAGAGATGGTCAGAATGAAAAACTGTTTTTT.

A few counts support this clonotype. The chain joins TRBV5-8 to TRBJ2-1; TRBD2 might be the D (6 bases). The CDR3 has 13 residues. In germline, CDR1 is SGHTS, CDR2 YDEGEE. Trimming cost V 6 bases and J 7 bases, with 14 bases left between them. As DNA, the CDR3 is TGTGCCAGCAACCCGGGACTCCAAAATGAGCAGTTCTTC. Its translation is CASNPGLQNEQFF.